This T cell receptor (beta chain) was recorded in a study of T cells in Graves' hyperthyroidism and ophthalmopathy. RNA transcripts gave rise to amplified TCR beta CDR3 regions. A set of HTBI primers served as the primers for a first-round RT-PCR of the TCR CDR3. TCRdb reprocessed the multiplex PCR reads with MiXCR, giving one entry per CDR3 protein. This sample yields about 520,000 distinct CDR3 sequences, of which approximately 25% are seen a single time; around 11% belongs to the top ten. Germline CDR1 DFQATT, CDR2 SNEGSKA (reference sequence). This CDR3 spans 16 amino acids. V was pared by 3 bases and J by 7 bases, with 12 bases of the junction left unmatched. This clonotype appeared many times.

Sequencing used blood. The sequence derives from a woman in her 30s with Graves' ophthalmopathy. J is TRBJ2-2 and V is TRBV20-1, with TRBD1 matching over 9 bases. The CDR3 spells CSARLIDRGNGGELFF. CDR3 bases: TGCAGTGCTAGGCTGATCGACAGGGGGAATGGCGGGGAGCTGTTTTTT.